This T cell receptor beta chain was sequenced during a study of T-cell reconstitution after alpha-beta-depleted transplantation in children. This clonotype was counted between two and nine times. Per germline, CDR1 GTSNPN and CDR2 SVGIG (reference sequence). The CDR3 runs 12 residues. The germline V and J ends were trimmed by 4 bases and 7 bases, with 13 bases remaining between them. As it was prepared, the TCRbeta library received unique molecular identifiers. TCRdb re-called the PCR reads with MiXCR, one entry per CDR3 protein. The data hold roughly 500,000 distinct CDR3 sequences, with 32% observed a single time.

V is TRBV30 and J is TRBJ2-5; D may be TRBD2 (6 bases). This TCR came from a human donor who donated a stem cell graft to a child with aplastic anemia. Sequencing used PBMCs from the stem cell graft donor, obtained from the stem cell graft. This CDR3 reads CAWKRVGGTQYF. For the CDR3, the DNA is TGTGCCTGGAAGAGGGTCGGGGGGACCCAGTACTTC.